These 2 T cell receptor beta chains came from one sample sequenced in a study of post-analysis software for immune sequencing data. Broader study findings: Comparison of patients with controls showed about 5 TRBV segments more frequent in patients, TRBV5-6, TRBV5-1 and TRBV20-1 among them.

The TCR beta cDNA libraries contained unique molecular identifiers. Each CDR3 protein gets one entry after TCRdb re-called the PCR reads with MiXCR. The sample includes roughly 410,000 distinct CDR3 sequences, approximately 38% of them seen just once. Antigen specificity for these receptors is unknown. The sample consisted of blood. The source of these receptors is a girl aged 5 to 17 with multiple sclerosis.

The sample holds a few counts of this clonotype. A much bigger clone sits one base away, suggesting this may be a read error. The chain has TRBV25-1 and TRBJ1-2; a weak D match, TRBD1 (5 bases). V was trimmed by 4 bases and J by 8 bases, leaving 20 bases between them. Germline CDR1 and CDR2: MGHDK and SYGVNS. The CDR3 is made up of 15 amino acids. Here the CDR3 reads CASSVGTALRKGYTF. CDR3 nucleotide sequence: TGTGCCAGCAGTGTGGGGACCGCCCTCCGAAAAGGCTACACCTTC.

This clonotype was found once. A much more abundant neighbour one base away suggests this may be a read error. The chain combines TRBV7-7 with TRBJ2-5; TRBD2 agrees at 8 bases. Germline V gene sequence: CDR1 SSHAT, CDR2 FNYEAQ (reference sequence). This CDR3 has 14 amino acids. The CDR3 loop reads CASSLAGTRETQYF. CDR3 nucleotide sequence: TGTGCTAGCAGCTTAGCGGGGACCCGAGAGACCCAGTACTTC.